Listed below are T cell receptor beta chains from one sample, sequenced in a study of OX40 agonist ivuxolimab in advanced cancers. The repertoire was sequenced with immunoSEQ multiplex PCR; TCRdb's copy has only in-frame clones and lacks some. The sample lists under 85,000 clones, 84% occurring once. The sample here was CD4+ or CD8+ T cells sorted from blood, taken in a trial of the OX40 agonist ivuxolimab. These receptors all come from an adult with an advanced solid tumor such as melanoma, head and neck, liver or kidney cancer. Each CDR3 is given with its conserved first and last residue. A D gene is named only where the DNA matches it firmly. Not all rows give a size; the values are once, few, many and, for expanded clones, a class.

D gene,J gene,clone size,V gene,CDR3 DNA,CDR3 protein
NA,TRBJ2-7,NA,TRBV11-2,TGTGCCAGCAGCTTAGTAGGGGGAGGGTCCTACGAGCAGTACTTC,CASSLVGGGSYEQYF
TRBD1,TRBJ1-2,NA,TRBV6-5,TGTGCCATCAGTGCACCGGGACAGGGTCCCTATGGCTACACCTTC,CAISAPGQGPYGYTF
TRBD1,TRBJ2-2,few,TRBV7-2,TGTGCCAGCAGCTCGAGGACAGGGACGACGGTCGGGGAGCTGTTTTTT,CASSSRTGTTVGELFF
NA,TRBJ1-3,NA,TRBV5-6,TGTGCCAGCAGCTTGGGACAGCCTGGAAACACCATATATTTT,CASSLGQPGNTIYF
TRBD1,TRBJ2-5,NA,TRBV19,TGTGCCAGTAGTCTTCGGGGACAGGGCAAGGGTCAAGAGACCCAGTACTTC,CASSLRGQGKGQETQYF
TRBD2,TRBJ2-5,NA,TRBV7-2,TGTGCCAGCAGCCCTCCGGGACTAGCGGGAGTTCAGACCCAGTACTTC,CASSPPGLAGVQTQYF
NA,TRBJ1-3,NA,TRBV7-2,TGTGCCAGCAGCTTAGCCGGCAGGGGCATTGGAAACACCATATATTTT,CASSLAGRGIGNTIYF
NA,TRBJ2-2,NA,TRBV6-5,TGTGCCAGCAGCCGACACACGAACACCGGGGAGCTGTTTTTT,CASSRHTNTGELFF
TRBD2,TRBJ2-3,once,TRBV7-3,TGTGCCAGCAGCCGAAACTTGACTAGCGGGAGGGCGAGGACAGATACGCAGTATTTT,CASSRNLTSGRARTDTQYF
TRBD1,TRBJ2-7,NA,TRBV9,TGTGCCAGCAGCCCCGATGGGAACAGGGGGCAAGAGCAGTACTTC,CASSPDGNRGQEQYF
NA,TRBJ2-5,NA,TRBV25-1,TGTGCCAGCAGCGGGGCGGGGTTTGGAGAGACCCAGTACTTC,CASSGAGFGETQYF
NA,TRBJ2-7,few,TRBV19,TGTGCCAGTAGCTCAGATCCCTCCTGCGAGCAGTACTTC,CASSSDPSCEQYF
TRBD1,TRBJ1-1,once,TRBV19,TGTGCCAGTAGTACGACAGGGGGCTGGGACACTGAAGCTTTCTTT,CASSTTGGWDTEAFF
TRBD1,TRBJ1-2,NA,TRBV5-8,TGTGCCAGCAGCCGCCGGACAGGGGTCCGGGGGGAGTATGGCTACACCTTC,CASSRRTGVRGEYGYTF
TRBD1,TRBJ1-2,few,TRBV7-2,TGTGCCAGCAGCCGACAGGGGGGACTGGGCTACACCTTC,CASSRQGGLGYTF
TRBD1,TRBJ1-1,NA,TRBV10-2,TGCGCCAGCGGACCCGTTCCTTCGACAGGGGTTGAGACTGAAGCTTTCTTT,CASGPVPSTGVETEAFF
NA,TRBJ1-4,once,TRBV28,TGTGCCAGCAGTTTAGTCAGGGCAGTTGGAAGCGCTAATGAAAAACTGTTTTTT,CASSLVRAVGSANEKLFF
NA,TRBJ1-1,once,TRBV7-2,TGTGCCAGCCGATCACGGGGGTTGACAGCCATGAACACTGAAGCTTTCTTT,CASRSRGLTAMNTEAFF
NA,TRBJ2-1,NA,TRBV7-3,TGTGCCAGCAGCCCTTTGGCTTCGGGCTACAATGAGCAGTTCTTC,CASSPLASGYNEQFF
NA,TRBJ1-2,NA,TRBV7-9,TGTGCCAGCAGCTTACGGGGGTCAGACAGTAACTATGGCTACACCTTC,CASSLRGSDSNYGYTF
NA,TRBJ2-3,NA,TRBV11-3,TGTGCCAGCAGCGTAACCTCTAGTACGAATACGCAGTATTTT,CASSVTSSTNTQYF
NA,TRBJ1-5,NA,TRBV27,TGTGCCAGCAGTTCCCGCCTATTCGACCATCAGCCCCAGCATTTT,CASSSRLFDHQPQHF
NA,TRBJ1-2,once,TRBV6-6,TGTGCCAGCACCCTTGGCGCAGGGGTGAACTATGGCTACACCTTC,CASTLGAGVNYGYTF
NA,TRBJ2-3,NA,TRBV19,TGTGCCAGTAGCAATAGGGGGTGGACAGATACGCAGTATTTT,CASSNRGWTDTQYF
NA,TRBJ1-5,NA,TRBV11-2,TGTGCCAGCAGCCCACGGGAGGGAGCCCAGCATTTT,CASSPREGAQHF
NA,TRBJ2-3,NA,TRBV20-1,TGCAGTGCTAGACAGTTGGATACGCAGTATTTT,CSARQLDTQYF
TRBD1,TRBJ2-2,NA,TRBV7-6,TGTGCCAGCAGCTTAGCGGTCTCGGACAGGGGGAACACCGGGGAGCTGTTTTTT,CASSLAVSDRGNTGELFF
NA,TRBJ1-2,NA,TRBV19,TGTGCCAGTAGTCTTTACTATGGCTACACCTTC,CASSLYYGYTF
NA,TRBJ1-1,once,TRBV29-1,TGCAGCGTTCAGAGACCCGGGGACACTGAAGCTTTCTTT,CSVQRPGDTEAFF
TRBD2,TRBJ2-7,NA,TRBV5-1,TGCGCCAGCAGCTTGGCCCCTAGCGGGAGTTTCTACGAGCAGTACTTC,CASSLAPSGSFYEQYF
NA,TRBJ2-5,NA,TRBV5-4,TGTGCCAGCAGCTTGGGGTTCCCGGGGGCTACAAGGGAGACCCAGTACTTC,CASSLGFPGATRETQYF
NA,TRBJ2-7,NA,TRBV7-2,TGTGCCAGCAGGGCCGGGACAAGGAGCTCCTACGAGCAGTACTTC,CASRAGTRSSYEQYF
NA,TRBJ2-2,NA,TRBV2,TGTGCCAGCAGTGAACGCGGGGGCGGGACCGGGGAGCTGTTTTTT,CASSERGGGTGELFF
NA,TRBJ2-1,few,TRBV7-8,TGTGCCAGCAGCTTAGGGATTTCGGATGAGCAGTTCTTC,CASSLGISDEQFF
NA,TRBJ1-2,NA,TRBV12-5,TGTGCTAGTGGTTTGGTACCCCTCAAAACCAGGGATGGCTACACCTTC,CASGLVPLKTRDGYTF
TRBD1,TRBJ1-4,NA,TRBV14,TGTGCCAGCAGCATCAGGACAGGGAATGAAAAACTGTTTTTT,CASSIRTGNEKLFF
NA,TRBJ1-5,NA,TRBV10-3,TGTGCCATCAGTGAGTCGATACAGGGTTATCAGCCCCAGCATTTT,CAISESIQGYQPQHF
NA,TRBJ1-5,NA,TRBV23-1,TGCGCCAGCAGCCAAGTCGACAGCTTCAGGGGTAAGAGCAATCAGCCCCAGCATTTT,CASSQVDSFRGKSNQPQHF
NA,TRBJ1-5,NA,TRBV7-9,TGTGCCAGCAGCATCCTAGGGGGGCAAGGCCAGCCCCAGCATTTT,CASSILGGQGQPQHF
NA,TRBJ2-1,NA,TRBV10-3,TGTGCCATCAGTGAGTCGAATGCCGGCAGCTCCTACAATGAGCAGTTCTTC,CAISESNAGSSYNEQFF
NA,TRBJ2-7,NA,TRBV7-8,TGTGCCAGCAGCTTAAGGGGTTGGAGCGACGAGCAGTACTTC,CASSLRGWSDEQYF
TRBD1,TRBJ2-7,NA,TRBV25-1,TGTGCCACCGGACAGGGGCTTTACGAGCAGTACTTC,CATGQGLYEQYF
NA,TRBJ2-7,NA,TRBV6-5,TGTGCCAGCAGTTACAGTCTGAGCTCCTACGAGCAGTACTTC,CASSYSLSSYEQYF
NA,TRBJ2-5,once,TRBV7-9,TGTGCCAGCAGCTTAGATTTAGCAAGGACCCAGTACTTC,CASSLDLARTQYF
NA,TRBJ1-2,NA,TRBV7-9,TGTGCCAGCAGCCTAGGACAGTCTTCATATGGCTACACCTTC,CASSLGQSSYGYTF
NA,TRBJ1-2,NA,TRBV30,TGTGCCTGGAGTCAAGGATACTATGGCTACACCTTC,CAWSQGYYGYTF
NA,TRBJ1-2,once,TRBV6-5,TGTGCCAGCAGTTATGGGGGTAATGGCCCTGGCTACACCTTC,CASSYGGNGPGYTF
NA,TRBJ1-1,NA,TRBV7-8,TGTGCCAGCAGCTTCCGCTCGGGGGCTTTCTTT,CASSFRSGAFF
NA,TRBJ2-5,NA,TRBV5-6,TGTGCCAGCAGCTTGGGAACATCGGAGACCCAGTACTTC,CASSLGTSETQYF
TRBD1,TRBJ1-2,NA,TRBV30,TGTGCCTGGAGTGATCATGGACAGGGAGATGGCTACACCTTC,CAWSDHGQGDGYTF
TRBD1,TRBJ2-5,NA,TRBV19,TGTGCCAGTAGTTACAGGGGGTGGGAGACCCAGTACTTC,CASSYRGWETQYF
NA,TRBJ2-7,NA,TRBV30,TGTGCCTGGAGGGATTTGTACGAGCAGTACTTC,CAWRDLYEQYF
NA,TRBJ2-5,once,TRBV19,TGTGCCAGTAGTGATAGGGGGGGTAGAGGTGAGACCCAGTACTTC,CASSDRGGRGETQYF
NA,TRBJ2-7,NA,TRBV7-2,TGTGCCAGCAGCGGGCGTCCGGGCCGCTCCTACGAGCAGTACTTC,CASSGRPGRSYEQYF
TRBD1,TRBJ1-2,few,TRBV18,TGTGCCAGCTCACTTAGCCGGGACAGGGGGCCTGGCTACACCTTC,CASSLSRDRGPGYTF
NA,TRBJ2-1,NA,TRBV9,TGTGCCAGCAGCACCCCAAAGGGCTCCTACAATGAGCAGTTCTTC,CASSTPKGSYNEQFF
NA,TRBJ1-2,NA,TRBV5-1,TGCGCCAGCAGCTTGGTATCAGGGAGCTATGGCTACACCTTC,CASSLVSGSYGYTF
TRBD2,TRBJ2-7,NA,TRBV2,TGTGCCAGCGGGCGGGGGGGCGGGTACGAGCAGTACTTC,CASGRGGGYEQYF
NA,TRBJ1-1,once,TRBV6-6,TGTGCCAGCAGTTACCGGGGAAACACTGAAGCTTTCTTT,CASSYRGNTEAFF